Listed below are T cell receptor beta chains from one sample, sequenced in a study of cytotoxic CD8 clonotypes in ibrutinib-treated CLL. Libraries were prepared by immunoSEQ multiplex PCR; TCRdb keeps only in-frame clonotypes and omits some of them. The table has 250,000 to 350,000 clones, roughly 76% seen once. The sample was PBMCs, taken at disease progression, from a patient treated with ibrutinib. These receptors all come from a human donor with chronic lymphocytic leukemia. Each CDR3 is given with its conserved first and last residue. A D gene is named only where the DNA matches it firmly. A clone size is listed for some rows: how often the clone was seen (once, few, many), or a class if it is expanded.

>-|TRBJ2-3|TRBV6-1|-
CASSEGGYSSTQYF
TGTGCCAGCAGTGAAGGGGGATACTCCAGCACGCAGTATTTT
>-|TRBJ1-1|TRBV9|-
CASSVAIWTEAFF
TGTGCCAGCAGCGTAGCTATCTGGACTGAAGCTTTCTTT
>-|TRBJ2-1|TRBV18|TRBD1
CASSPLVIQGIHEQFF
TGTGCCAGCTCACCTCTGGTGATACAGGGGATCCATGAGCAGTTCTTC
>-|TRBJ1-2|TRBV15|TRBD1
CATSPILGQVSNYGYTF
TGTGCCACCAGCCCCATCCTGGGACAGGTTTCTAACTATGGCTACACCTTC
>-|TRBJ2-7|TRBV6-5|TRBD1
CASSYSWTGFSSEQYF
TGTGCCAGCAGTTACTCGTGGACAGGCTTCTCAAGCGAGCAGTACTTC
>few|TRBJ2-2|TRBV11-2|-
CASSLGSGELFF
TGTGCCAGCAGCTTAGGTTCCGGGGAGCTGTTTTTT
>few|TRBJ1-6|TRBV4-1|TRBD1
CASRLAQGLRAYNSPLHF
TGCGCCAGCAGGCTCGCACAGGGGTTAAGAGCGTATAATTCACCCCTCCACTTT
>-|TRBJ2-7|TRBV11-2|TRBD2
CASSWTSGFSYEQYF
TGTGCCAGCAGCTGGACTAGCGGGTTCTCCTACGAGCAGTACTTC
>-|TRBJ1-2|TRBV5-1|-
CASSLAAGAPYGYTF
TGCGCCAGCAGCTTGGCCGCGGGGGCCCCCTATGGCTACACCTTC
>-|TRBJ2-7|TRBV6-1|-
CASSEAYSTYEQYF
TGTGCCAGCAGTGAAGCCTACAGCACCTACGAGCAGTACTTC
>-|TRBJ2-7|TRBV28|-
CASSFQGHYEQYF
TGTGCCAGCAGTTTCCAGGGTCACTACGAGCAGTACTTC
>-|TRBJ2-3|TRBV2|-
CASSDLAQLPSTDTQYF
TGTGCCAGCAGTGACTTGGCTCAACTACCTAGCACAGATACGCAGTATTTT
>-|TRBJ2-7|TRBV28|TRBD2
CASSLITSEIIYEQYF
TGTGCCAGCAGTTTGATCACTAGCGAGATCATATACGAGCAGTACTTC
>few|TRBJ2-7|TRBV7-6|-
CASSLDPGYEQYF
TGTGCCAGCAGCTTAGATCCGGGCTACGAGCAGTACTTC
>-|TRBJ2-7|TRBV5-6|-
CASSVTATRGYEQYF
TGTGCCAGCAGCGTGACAGCGACCAGAGGCTACGAGCAGTACTTC
>-|TRBJ1-6|TRBV19|-
CASSSQGYSPLHF
TGTGCCAGTAGTTCCCAGGGGTACTCACCCCTCCACTTT
>-|TRBJ2-7|TRBV9|-
CASTHRGPKFYEQYF
TGTGCCAGCACCCACCGGGGACCAAAGTTCTACGAGCAGTACTTC
>-|TRBJ1-6|TRBV7-9|-
CASSLLQGSNSPLHF
TGTGCCAGCAGCTTATTGCAGGGCTCTAATTCACCCCTCCACTTT
>-|TRBJ2-7|TRBV4-3|-
CASSLASTGYYEQYF
TGCGCCAGCAGCCTAGCCTCCACAGGGTACTACGAGCAGTACTTC
>once|TRBJ2-5|TRBV19|TRBD2
CASSTKTSGVGVQETQYF
TGTGCCAGTAGTACAAAGACTAGCGGGGTTGGGGTTCAAGAGACCCAGTACTTC
>-|TRBJ1-1|TRBV4-1|TRBD1
CASSQTGMNTEAFF
TGCGCCAGCAGCCAGACAGGGATGAACACTGAAGCTTTCTTT
>-|TRBJ1-1|TRBV6-6|-
CASSPTFTEAFF
TGTGCCAGCAGTCCGACGTTCACTGAAGCTTTCTTT
>-|TRBJ1-1|TRBV5-1|-
CASSFSPIMNTEAFF
TGCGCCAGCAGCTTTTCTCCGATTATGAACACTGAAGCTTTCTTT
>-|TRBJ2-7|TRBV6-1|-
CASSQATYEQYF
TGTGCCAGCTCGCAGGCAACCTACGAGCAGTACTTC
>once|TRBJ2-5|TRBV27|-
CASSTGTPQAQYF
TGTGCCAGCAGTACCGGGACGCCCCAGGCCCAGTACTTC
>-|TRBJ2-4|TRBV13|TRBD2
CASSLYGWLAEGDGTKNIQYF
TGTGCCAGCAGCTTATACGGGTGGCTAGCGGAGGGAGACGGGACCAAAAACATTCAGTACTTC
>-|TRBJ2-3|TRBV20-1|-
CSEKRTDTQYF
TGCAGTGAGAAGCGCACAGATACGCAGTATTTT
>-|TRBJ2-3|TRBV27|-
CASSWGPKAAQYF
TGTGCCAGCTCCTGGGGGCCGAAAGCGGCGCAGTATTTT